The rows below give T cell receptor beta chains drawn from one sample of a study of cytomegalovirus exposure and HLA in healthy donors. The table came from immunoSEQ multiplex PCR; TCRdb's copy has only in-frame clones and leaves some out. Seen here are about 82,000 clones, approximately 74% observed once, and the top ten hold more than 5.5%. Sequencing was performed on PBMCs. These receptors all come from a woman between 50 and 59 years old in good health and CMV-seropositive. Both conserved end residues are trimmed from each CDR3.

j_call cdr3_length v_call cdr3_aa
TRBJ1-1 14 TRBV5-1 ASSKRQGASNTEAF
TRBJ1-1 10 TRBV25-1 ASSFRNTEAF
TRBJ1-4 14 TRBV4-1 ASSQRGTGVVEKLF
TRBJ2-3 12 TRBV6-1 ASSRSGGADTQY
TRBJ1-2 12 TRBV5-6 ASSKGTPTYGYT
TRBJ1-1 12 TRBV5-1 ASRGGPMNTEAF
TRBJ1-2 12 TRBV28 ASNQGRRGYGYT
TRBJ1-1 10 TRBV19 ASSPWTGEAF
TRBJ1-4 12 TRBV29-1 SVGVGGVFEKLF
TRBJ1-1 13 TRBV7-9 ASRYATGTNTEAF
TRBJ2-7 13 TRBV2 ASSETSGRIGEQY
TRBJ2-2 13 TRBV28 ASSRLKLNTGELF
TRBJ2-7 11 TRBV7-9 ASSPSQSYEQY
TRBJ2-1 10 TRBV27 ASRNRYNEQF
TRBJ2-4 12 TRBV6-1 ASNLPPAKNIQY
TRBJ2-2 12 TRBV5-8 ASSLYRVAGELF
TRBJ2-1 13 TRBV4-1 ASSQRREGYNEQF
TRBJ1-4 13 TRBV4-1 ASSLSGVYNEKLF
TRBJ2-6 13 TRBV11-3 ASSFQGPGANVLT
TRBJ2-7 11 TRBV6-1 ASSEQRGYEQY
TRBJ1-5 13 TRBV19 ASSMAGGWGQPQH
TRBJ2-7 12 TRBV2 ASSPGLAGGEQY
TRBJ2-5 14 TRBV5-4 ASSWGVTGLQETQY
TRBJ2-7 11 TRBV6-5 ASTRTGGHEQY